This T cell receptor beta chain was obtained from a study of regulatory T cells in long-lasting Graves disease. Ten or more counts support this clonotype. Germline CDR1 is SNHLY and CDR2 is FYNNEI. The CDR3 runs to 13 residues. Between the trimmed V and J ends, which lost 10 bases and 4 bases, there was a span of 17 bases. Time point given: newly diagnosed GD, antithyroid drugs for less than 3 months. PBMCs were the source of the RNA used for TCR sequencing. Assembly of TCR beta libraries relied on iRepertoire HTBI primers together with Arm-PCR of CDR3 regions. Using its own MiXCR run on the multiplex PCR reads, TCRdb lists one record per CDR3 protein. Here the sample spans 350,000 to 450,000 distinct CDR3 sequences, roughly 10% being singletons. This sample was shared with a second study, whose subject was T cells in Graves' hyperthyroidism and ophthalmopathy. That work states: Researchers found most expanded thyroid clonotypes above 0.001 in blood as well. The model identified upcoming ophthalmopathy a median about 6.5 months ahead of onset.

The source material was peripheral blood mononuclear cells (PBMCs), sampled at new diagnosis, from a patient treated with antithyroid drugs. This receptor was taken from a woman under 30 with Graves disease. The V and J genes are TRBV2 and TRBJ2-7, with D perhaps assigned TRBD1 or TRBD2 (5 bases each). CDR3 loop: CATSWDRLYEQYF. Here the CDR3 DNA reads TGTGCCACCTCATGGGACCGGTTATACGAGCAGTACTTC.